This T cell receptor beta chain stems from a study of CD8 T cells in Susac syndrome. Study background: The sequenced Susac syndrome patients comprised five or six with active disease and about eight in remission.

RNA amounts of roughly 0.45 to 1 ug underwent reverse transcription with random hexamers. Each CDR3 protein is one row after TCRdb ran MiXCR on the immunoSEQ multiplex PCR reads. This sample has around 170,000 distinct CDR3 sequences, with 90% to 96% found just once. Germline trimming cut 3 bases from V and 7 bases from J; bases unmatched to any gene: 14. The CDR3 covers 16 residues. Germline V lookup: CDR1 SGHTA, CDR2 FQGTGA. This chain connects TRBV7-3 to TRBJ1-2, with TRBD1 matching over 7 bases. Sequenced: CD4+ T cells from PBMCs. This clonotype was obtained from a human donor with Susac syndrome. The CDR3 spells CASSFIHRQGVSGYTF. CDR3 bases: TGTGCCAGCAGCTTTATACACCGGCAGGGGGTCTCTGGCTACACCTTC.